This T cell receptor (beta chain) was captured in a study of T cell repertoires in cytomegalovirus infection. Study-wide context: Shared public TCR beta signatures pointed to both CMV infection and a matching HLA type.

Study-level points and caveats: It was HLA-C-restricted CMV-specific TCR beta clonotypes that dominated the response ex vivo. Accumulated public TCR beta family frequency recognized individuals carrying CMV together with the relevant HLA.

Germline V gene sequence: CDR1 LNHDA, CDR2 SQIVND (reference sequence). The V end lost 10 bases, the J end lost 0 bases, and 13 bases lay between the germline ends. There are 14 residues in the CDR3. TCRdb reprocessed the reads via MiXCR and lists one record per CDR3 protein. The data hold 150,000 to 200,000 distinct CDR3 sequences, with over 13% observed a single time. As for this clonotype: Its cognate antigen is unknown.

This sequence originates from a human donor in good health (CMV status not recorded). Some clones in this sample may be carry-over from other donors' samples. The chain carries TRBV19 and TRBJ1-3; D ambiguous. Sequenced sample: PBMCs. The CDR3 sequence is CATGGLSSGNTIYF. CDR3 nucleotide sequence: TGTGCCACCGGAGGCTTAAGCTCTGGAAACACCATATATTTT.